This T cell receptor (beta chain) appears in the sequencing data of a study of blood T cell repertoires in COVID-19. Study summary: The cDNA or gDNA used as material had been derived from T cells, B-cell-depleted T cells, or PBMCs.

Clones were read by immunoSEQ multiplex PCR, and TCRdb kept only the in-frame ones, dropping some. Here the sample spans about 150,000 clones, about 90% being singletons. CDR3 length equals 15 residues. V dropped 6 bases and J dropped 2 bases, with 13 bases sitting between them. From germline, CDR1 is MDHEN and CDR2 SYDVKM. Sequencing input: peripheral blood. The origin of this receptor is a man between 50 and 59 years old with acute or convalescent COVID-19. This rearrangement joins TRBV28 to TRBJ2-2, with D perhaps matching TRBD1 (6 bases). The CDR3 region is CASSRAGDNTGELFF. The DNA of the CDR3 is TGTGCCAGCAGCCGAGCAGGGGATAACACCGGGGAGCTGTTTTTT.